A selection of T cell receptor beta chains follows, all from one sample in a study of CD8 T cells in Susac syndrome. TCRdb analysed the immunoSEQ multiplex PCR reads with MiXCR anew, one entry per CDR3 protein. The sample lists about 180,000 distinct CDR3 sequences, 90% to 96% seen once, with about 0.12% in the top ten. Specimen: CD4+ T cells from PBMCs. These receptors originate from a human donor with Susac syndrome. Both conserved end residues are part of each CDR3. D genes are given only for firm matches. Size tells how often a clone was seen (once, few, many) or the class of an expanded clone, and some rows leave it out.

clone_size,d_call,j_call,cdr3_length,v_call,cdr3_aa,cdr3_nt
few,TRBD1,TRBJ2-1,13,TRBV7-3,CASSATGYNEQFF,TGTGCCAGCAGCGCGACAGGGTACAATGAGCAGTTCTTC
NA,NA,TRBJ1-3,17,TRBV3-1,CAVKQVPSIHSGNTIYF,TGTGCCGTCAAACAGGTCCCCAGTATACACTCTGGAAACACCATATATTTT
NA,TRBD1,TRBJ2-7,14,TRBV28,CASRRQGNSYEQYF,TGTGCCAGCAGACGACAGGGCAACTCCTACGAGCAGTACTTC
NA,TRBD2,TRBJ2-7,12,TRBV30,CAWSPRGDEQYF,TGTGCCTGGAGCCCCCGGGGGGACGAGCAGTACTTC
NA,NA,TRBJ1-4,13,TRBV29-1,CSVEVGPNEKLFF,TGCAGCGTTGAAGTAGGCCCTAATGAAAAACTGTTTTTT
few,TRBD2,TRBJ2-1,14,TRBV30,CAWATSAKYNEQFF,TGTGCCTGGGCGACTAGCGCAAAATACAATGAGCAGTTCTTC
NA,NA,TRBJ1-6,11,TRBV2,CASSEDFSLHF,TGTGCCAGCAGTGAGGACTTCTCCCTCCACTTT
NA,NA,TRBJ2-7,18,TRBV29-1,CSVVIWSVQGVPTGEQYF,TGCAGCGTTGTTATATGGAGCGTCCAAGGGGTCCCTACGGGAGAGCAGTACTTC
NA,NA,TRBJ1-5,13,TRBV29-1,CSVGKGGNQPQHF,TGCAGCGTTGGGAAGGGTGGCAATCAGCCCCAGCATTTT
NA,TRBD1,TRBJ2-4,12,TRBV29-1,CSVVDRENIQYF,TGCAGCGTTGTGGACAGGGAAAACATTCAGTACTTC
NA,TRBD2,TRBJ2-1,15,TRBV7-2,CASRKLAGLLDEQFF,TGTGCCAGCAGGAAACTAGCGGGATTATTGGATGAGCAGTTCTTC
NA,NA,TRBJ2-3,13,TRBV19,CASSIGIQRPQYF,TGTGCCAGTAGTATCGGCATCCAAAGGCCGCAGTATTTT
NA,NA,TRBJ2-7,19,TRBV11-2,CASSNQPPGQPSSSYEQYF,TGTGCCAGCAGCAATCAACCACCGGGACAACCCTCCAGCTCCTACGAGCAGTACTTC
NA,NA,TRBJ2-5,12,TRBV11-2,CASSSAMETQYF,TGTGCCAGCAGCAGCGCGATGGAGACCCAGTACTTC
NA,NA,TRBJ2-3,12,TRBV29-1,CSVGGTSDTQYF,TGCAGCGTTGGAGGGACCTCGGATACGCAGTATTTT
NA,NA,TRBJ2-5,12,TRBV28,CASNRDQETQYF,TGTGCCAGCAATAGGGATCAAGAGACCCAGTACTTC
NA,NA,TRBJ1-1,13,TRBV25-1,CASKGPWGTEAFF,TGTGCCAGCAAGGGACCTTGGGGCACTGAAGCTTTCTTT
NA,NA,TRBJ1-1,15,TRBV15,CATSRVGRFYTEAFF,TGTGCCACCAGCAGAGTCGGCAGGTTTTACACTGAAGCTTTCTTT
NA,TRBD1,TRBJ2-3,15,TRBV20-1,CSARDRTGSTDTQYF,TGCAGTGCTAGAGATAGGACAGGGAGCACAGATACGCAGTATTTT
NA,NA,TRBJ2-1,15,TRBV7-2,CASSLQLRGANEQFF,TGTGCCAGCAGCTTACAACTAAGGGGGGCGAATGAGCAGTTCTTC
NA,NA,TRBJ2-1,13,TRBV15,CATSEGFYNEQFF,TGTGCCACCTCGGAGGGGTTCTACAATGAGCAGTTCTTC
NA,NA,TRBJ2-1,13,TRBV7-3,CAPPPSPYNEQFF,TGTGCCCCACCACCTTCCCCCTACAATGAGCAGTTCTTC
NA,TRBD2,TRBJ2-3,17,TRBV6-2/TRBV6-3,CASSFGGDGGGADTQYF,TGTGCCAGCAGTTTCGGGGGAGATGGCGGGGGGGCCGATACGCAGTATTTT
NA,NA,TRBJ2-1,17,TRBV21-1,CASSSRRGPIPNNEQFF,TGTGCCAGCAGCTCGAGGCGTGGCCCAATTCCCAACAATGAGCAGTTCTTC
NA,NA,TRBJ1-4,15,TRBV28,CASSPNIPTNEKLFF,TGTGCCAGCAGTCCTAACATCCCAACTAATGAAAAACTGTTTTTT
NA,TRBD1,TRBJ2-1,14,TRBV29-1,CSVGYRGQANEQFF,TGCAGCGTTGGGTACAGGGGCCAAGCTAATGAGCAGTTCTTC
NA,TRBD1,TRBJ1-2,15,TRBV5-4,CASMKQGILPDGYTF,TGTGCCAGCATGAAACAGGGGATTCTGCCCGATGGCTACACCTTC
NA,NA,TRBJ2-5,15,TRBV25-1,CASSDDRSGAETQYF,TGTGCCAGCAGTGACGACAGGAGTGGGGCAGAGACCCAGTACTTC
NA,TRBD1,TRBJ2-7,16,TRBV6-2/TRBV6-3,CASSPYGQGKTYEQYF,TGTGCCAGCAGTCCCTACGGACAGGGGAAAACTTACGAGCAGTACTTC
NA,TRBD1,TRBJ1-6,14,TRBV7-9,CASSADRGQSPLHF,TGTGCCAGCAGCGCGGACAGGGGGCAATCACCCCTCCACTTT
NA,TRBD2,TRBJ2-1,16,TRBV28,CASSSPSGSAYNEQFF,TGTGCCAGCAGTTCCCCCAGCGGGAGTGCTTACAATGAGCAGTTCTTC
NA,TRBD1,TRBJ1-6,15,TRBV5-4,CASQLDRGTDSPLHF,TGTGCCAGCCAACTCGACAGGGGGACGGATTCACCCCTCCACTTT
NA,TRBD1,TRBJ1-2,13,TRBV28,CASSLRQGYGYTF,TGTGCCAGCAGTTTAAGACAGGGGTATGGCTACACCTTC
NA,NA,TRBJ2-1,12,TRBV7-3,CASSHTSNEQFF,TGTGCCAGCAGCCATACTAGCAATGAGCAGTTCTTC
NA,TRBD1,TRBJ1-6,14,TRBV6-6,CASSLGQGGSPLHF,TGTGCCAGCAGTCTTGGACAGGGTGGATCACCCCTCCACTTT
NA,NA,TRBJ1-1,18,TRBV5-1,CASSLGSRTQDGNTEAFF,TGCGCCAGCAGCTTGGGATCCCGAACCCAGGACGGGAACACTGAAGCTTTCTTT
NA,NA,TRBJ2-5,14,TRBV30,CAWRGGTPKETQYF,TGTGCCTGGAGAGGGGGGACGCCAAAAGAGACCCAGTACTTC
NA,NA,TRBJ1-5,12,TRBV6-2/TRBV6-3,CASRLLNQPQHF,TGTGCCAGCAGGCTACTAAATCAGCCCCAGCATTTT
NA,NA,TRBJ2-3,13,TRBV29-1,CSVVVEPGDTQYF,TGCAGCGTTGTAGTAGAGCCGGGGGATACGCAGTATTTT
NA,NA,TRBJ2-2,16,TRBV5-1,CASSLGYGGNTGELFF,TGCGCCAGCAGCTTGGGTTATGGCGGAAACACCGGGGAGCTGTTTTTT
NA,NA,TRBJ2-1,12,TRBV19,CASSMTDNEQFF,TGTGCCAGTAGTATGACCGACAATGAGCAGTTCTTC
NA,NA,TRBJ1-4,14,TRBV9,CASSRSGSNEKLFF,TGTGCCAGCAGTAGGTCAGGCAGTAATGAAAAACTGTTTTTT
NA,NA,TRBJ2-2,14,TRBV20-1,CSASNRANTGELFF,TGCAGTGCTAGTAACAGGGCGAACACCGGGGAGCTGTTTTTT
NA,NA,TRBJ2-1,12,TRBV18,CASSPESNEQFF,TGTGCCAGCTCCCCGGAAAGCAATGAGCAGTTCTTC
once,NA,TRBJ2-7,13,TRBV27,CASSYGETYEQYF,TGTGCCAGCAGTTATGGAGAGACCTACGAGCAGTACTTC
NA,TRBD2,TRBJ2-3,14,TRBV9,CASSVYLAGDTQYF,TGTGCCAGCAGCGTATATCTAGCGGGAGATACGCAGTATTTT
NA,NA,TRBJ2-3,16,TRBV4-3,CASSQALGSSTDTQYF,TGCGCCAGCAGCCAAGCCCTAGGGTCTAGCACAGATACGCAGTATTTT
NA,NA,TRBJ2-7,16,TRBV24-1,CATSDFTRRTAYEQYF,TGTGCCACCAGTGACTTTACAAGGCGTACCGCCTACGAGCAGTACTTC
NA,NA,TRBJ1-2,14,TRBV27,CASSSEQGFGGYTF,TGTGCCAGCAGTTCGGAACAGGGATTCGGGGGCTACACCTTC
NA,NA,TRBJ2-7,16,TRBV28,CASSSPFGADYYEQYF,TGTGCCAGCAGTTCCCCATTCGGGGCGGATTATTACGAGCAGTACTTC
NA,NA,TRBJ1-5,12,TRBV28,CASSLKGKPQHF,TGTGCCAGCAGTCTCAAGGGGAAGCCCCAGCATTTT